Below, one T cell receptor beta chain is given with its context. Its specificity is not known. These data originate in a study of blood T cells in healthy people across ages. Looking at the study overall: Capture via template switching afforded approximately one barcoded beta molecule per two T cells. Study observations and caveats: Strong correlation linked observed beta diversity and percent naive T cells. Unsorted PBMC material precluded a definitive naive versus antigen-experienced comparison. Versus aged donors, long-lived donors had higher diversity and more naive CD4+ cells.

The CDR3 consists of 13 residues. Germline V gene lookup returns CDR1 SGDLS and CDR2 YYNGEE. V was trimmed by 0 bases and J by 5 bases, leaving 9 bases between them. Together with a sample-barcoded 5' primer, a J-beta primer mix was included in a second PCR lasting about 7 to 11 cycles. One entry per CDR3 protein, called by TCRdb with MiXCR from the 5' RACE reads. Here the sample spans 750,000 to 950,000 distinct CDR3 sequences, about 48% being singletons. Material for sequencing was blood. The source of this sequence is a man older than 75 in good health. The V gene is TRBV9, the J gene TRBJ2-7; no definite D call. The CDR3 region is CASSVGPGHEQYF. DNA for the CDR3: TGTGCCAGCAGCGTAGGTCCTGGTCACGAGCAGTACTTC.